These T cell receptor beta chains were read from a single sample in a study of cytomegalovirus exposure and HLA in healthy donors. Libraries were prepared by immunoSEQ multiplex PCR; TCRdb keeps only in-frame clonotypes and omits some of them. The sample carries tens of thousands of clones, around three quarters recorded once. Sequencing was carried out using PBMCs. All receptors come from a man in his forties in good health and CMV-seronegative. The CDR3 runs from the conserved cysteine through the conserved F or W. A D gene is named only where the DNA matches it firmly. Size is stated for part of the rows, as once, few or many counts, or as a class when the clone is expanded.

cdr3_nt: TGTGCCAGCAGCCCGACAGGGGGCTCCTACGAGCAGTACTTC
cdr3_aa: CASSPTGGSYEQYF
j_call: TRBJ2-7
clone_size: NA
d_call: TRBD1
v_call: TRBV7-3

cdr3_nt: TGTGCCAGCCATCGAGCGGACTCTGGAGTTTACAATGAGCAGTTCTTC
cdr3_aa: CASHRADSGVYNEQFF
j_call: TRBJ2-1
clone_size: NA
d_call: NA
v_call: TRBV2

cdr3_nt: TGCACCAGCAGCCAAGATAAGGCGGGAAGGGGAAACATTCAGTACTTC
cdr3_aa: CTSSQDKAGRGNIQYF
j_call: TRBJ2-4
clone_size: NA
d_call: NA
v_call: TRBV1

cdr3_nt: TGTGCCAGCTCACAAGAGACACCGGGACAGGGGGTCACAGATACGCAGTATTTT
cdr3_aa: CASSQETPGQGVTDTQYF
j_call: TRBJ2-3
clone_size: NA
d_call: TRBD1
v_call: TRBV18

cdr3_nt: TGTGCCAGCAGCTACGGAGGACAGGGCACTGGAAACACCATATATTTT
cdr3_aa: CASSYGGQGTGNTIYF
j_call: TRBJ1-3
clone_size: few
d_call: TRBD1
v_call: TRBV7-6

cdr3_nt: TGTGCCACCCAGGGCCCCGAACCCGGAAACTCTGGAAACACCATATATTTT
cdr3_aa: CATQGPEPGNSGNTIYF
j_call: TRBJ1-3
clone_size: NA
d_call: NA
v_call: TRBV15

cdr3_nt: TGTGCCAGCAGTGAATTGGGGACAGCTACTGAAAAACTGTTTTTT
cdr3_aa: CASSELGTATEKLFF
j_call: TRBJ1-4
clone_size: NA
d_call: TRBD1
v_call: TRBV25-1

cdr3_nt: TGTGCCAGCAGCTTAGGCTTTAGCGGGAGGGCGAGCTCCTACAATGAGCAGTTCTTC
cdr3_aa: CASSLGFSGRASSYNEQFF
j_call: TRBJ2-1
clone_size: NA
d_call: TRBD2
v_call: TRBV7-2

cdr3_nt: TGTGCCAGCAGCTTGGTTGACAGGAGGACCTACGAGCAGTACTTC
cdr3_aa: CASSLVDRRTYEQYF
j_call: TRBJ2-7
clone_size: once
d_call: NA
v_call: TRBV5-8

cdr3_nt: TGCGCCAGCAGCTTAAAAGGGGTCGGCACCTACAATGAGCAGTTCTTC
cdr3_aa: CASSLKGVGTYNEQFF
j_call: TRBJ2-1
clone_size: NA
d_call: NA
v_call: TRBV5-1

cdr3_nt: TGCGCCAGCAGCTATTCCAGAGGGGTGACAGGTGGCTACACCTTC
cdr3_aa: CASSYSRGVTGGYTF
j_call: TRBJ1-2
clone_size: NA
d_call: NA
v_call: TRBV5-1

cdr3_nt: TGTGCCAGCAGCGTAGATGGAGGGCACGAAAAACTGTTTTTT
cdr3_aa: CASSVDGGHEKLFF
j_call: TRBJ1-4
clone_size: few
d_call: NA
v_call: TRBV9

cdr3_nt: TGTGCCAGCAGTTCGACGGGGACAGCGCCTGGAGAAAAACTGTTTTTT
cdr3_aa: CASSSTGTAPGEKLFF
j_call: TRBJ1-4
clone_size: NA
d_call: TRBD1
v_call: TRBV28

cdr3_nt: TGTGCCAGCAGTTTTAGTAGCTCTGGAAACACCATATATTTT
cdr3_aa: CASSFSSSGNTIYF
j_call: TRBJ1-3
clone_size: NA
d_call: NA
v_call: TRBV28

cdr3_nt: TGTGCCAGCAATGAGGGTTCCCCTAAAGGGTATGGCTACACCTTC
cdr3_aa: CASNEGSPKGYGYTF
j_call: TRBJ1-2
clone_size: NA
d_call: NA
v_call: TRBV28

cdr3_nt: TGCGCCAGCACCGGGGCAGGGGGATTTGGTCAGCCCCAGCATTTT
cdr3_aa: CASTGAGGFGQPQHF
j_call: TRBJ1-5
clone_size: NA
d_call: TRBD1
v_call: TRBV10-2

cdr3_nt: TGTGCCAGCAGTGAAGCGCTTCTGGGACAGGGGGCCTACGAGCAGTACTTC
cdr3_aa: CASSEALLGQGAYEQYF
j_call: TRBJ2-7
clone_size: once
d_call: TRBD1
v_call: TRBV6-1

cdr3_nt: TGTGCCAGCAGTAGGGGTCGAGAGACCCAGTACTTC
cdr3_aa: CASSRGRETQYF
j_call: TRBJ2-5
clone_size: NA
d_call: NA
v_call: TRBV6-5

cdr3_nt: TGTGCCACCAGCAGAGCTCAGGGGACCTACAATGAGCAGTTCTTC
cdr3_aa: CATSRAQGTYNEQFF
j_call: TRBJ2-1
clone_size: NA
d_call: NA
v_call: TRBV15

cdr3_nt: TGTGCCAGCAGCCTAACAGGGGGCTTGTACGAGCAGTACTTC
cdr3_aa: CASSLTGGLYEQYF
j_call: TRBJ2-7
clone_size: NA
d_call: TRBD1
v_call: TRBV6-5

cdr3_nt: TGTGCCAGCAGTCGGACTAGCGGGAGTAATGAGCAGTTCTTC
cdr3_aa: CASSRTSGSNEQFF
j_call: TRBJ2-1
clone_size: few
d_call: TRBD2
v_call: TRBV6-4

cdr3_nt: TGTGCCAGCAGATTCCCAGGGGTCTCGAACACCGGGGAGCTGTTTTTT
cdr3_aa: CASRFPGVSNTGELFF
j_call: TRBJ2-2
clone_size: few
d_call: NA
v_call: TRBV25-1

cdr3_nt: TGTGCCAGCAGCCCGGGGGGGCGGGACGAAAAACTGTTTTTT
cdr3_aa: CASSPGGRDEKLFF
j_call: TRBJ1-4
clone_size: NA
d_call: NA
v_call: TRBV9

cdr3_nt: TGTGCCACCAGCCCCCAGGACAGGGGTAGCAATCAGCCCCAGCATTTT
cdr3_aa: CATSPQDRGSNQPQHF
j_call: TRBJ1-5
clone_size: NA
d_call: TRBD1
v_call: TRBV15

cdr3_nt: TGTGCTAGCAGCAGGGGACAGGGCTCTGAAGCTTTCTTT
cdr3_aa: CASSRGQGSEAFF
j_call: TRBJ1-1
clone_size: NA
d_call: TRBD1
v_call: TRBV7-7

cdr3_nt: TGTGCCAGCTCAGCAAACCCCACAGCCAGCAATCAGCCCCAGCATTTT
cdr3_aa: CASSANPTASNQPQHF
j_call: TRBJ1-5
clone_size: NA
d_call: NA
v_call: TRBV18

cdr3_nt: TGTGCCAGCAGTTTCTTCAAATCAGGGCGGACTGAAGCTTTCTTT
cdr3_aa: CASSFFKSGRTEAFF
j_call: TRBJ1-1
clone_size: few
d_call: NA
v_call: TRBV28

cdr3_nt: TGTGCCAGCAGGGAGAACTACGAGCAGTACTTC
cdr3_aa: CASRENYEQYF
j_call: TRBJ2-7
clone_size: NA
d_call: NA
v_call: TRBV7-2

cdr3_nt: TGTGCCAGCAGTTACTGGACGGGAGCCCTCTACGAGCAGTACTTC
cdr3_aa: CASSYWTGALYEQYF
j_call: TRBJ2-7
clone_size: few
d_call: NA
v_call: TRBV6-5

cdr3_nt: TGTGCCAGCAGCCTCGGGACAGAGGGGTACGAGCAGTACTTC
cdr3_aa: CASSLGTEGYEQYF
j_call: TRBJ2-7
clone_size: NA
d_call: TRBD1
v_call: TRBV9

cdr3_nt: TGTGCCAGCAGACCGAATACCGCGACAAACACTGAAGCTTTCTTT
cdr3_aa: CASRPNTATNTEAFF
j_call: TRBJ1-1
clone_size: NA
d_call: NA
v_call: TRBV28

cdr3_nt: TGTGCCAGCAAAACAGGGAGTCAGCCCCAGCATTTT
cdr3_aa: CASKTGSQPQHF
j_call: TRBJ1-5
clone_size: NA
d_call: NA
v_call: TRBV6-5

cdr3_nt: TGTGCCAGCAGCCCAGACAGGGTACGGTCCTACGAGCAGTACTTC
cdr3_aa: CASSPDRVRSYEQYF
j_call: TRBJ2-7
clone_size: NA
d_call: TRBD1
v_call: TRBV7-9

cdr3_nt: TGTGCCAGTAGGTCAACAGGGGAAAACACTGAAGCTTTCTTT
cdr3_aa: CASRSTGENTEAFF
j_call: TRBJ1-1
clone_size: NA
d_call: TRBD1
v_call: TRBV19

cdr3_nt: TGTGCCAGCAGCTTACTAGGTGGCACTGAAGCTTTCTTT
cdr3_aa: CASSLLGGTEAFF
j_call: TRBJ1-1
clone_size: NA
d_call: NA
v_call: TRBV7-2

cdr3_nt: TGCAGCGCGTTAGCGGGAGGGAACACCGGGGAGCTGTTTTTT
cdr3_aa: CSALAGGNTGELFF
j_call: TRBJ2-2
clone_size: NA
d_call: TRBD2
v_call: TRBV29-1

cdr3_nt: TGTGCCTGGTCGGTTAAGTCCGAGCGGGCCTTCAACAGGCAGTTCTTC
cdr3_aa: CAWSVKSERAFNRQFF
j_call: TRBJ2-1
clone_size: NA
d_call: NA
v_call: TRBV30

cdr3_nt: TGTGCCAGCAGTTTATTAGGGACAGGCACAGATACGCAGTATTTT
cdr3_aa: CASSLLGTGTDTQYF
j_call: TRBJ2-3
clone_size: NA
d_call: TRBD1
v_call: TRBV27